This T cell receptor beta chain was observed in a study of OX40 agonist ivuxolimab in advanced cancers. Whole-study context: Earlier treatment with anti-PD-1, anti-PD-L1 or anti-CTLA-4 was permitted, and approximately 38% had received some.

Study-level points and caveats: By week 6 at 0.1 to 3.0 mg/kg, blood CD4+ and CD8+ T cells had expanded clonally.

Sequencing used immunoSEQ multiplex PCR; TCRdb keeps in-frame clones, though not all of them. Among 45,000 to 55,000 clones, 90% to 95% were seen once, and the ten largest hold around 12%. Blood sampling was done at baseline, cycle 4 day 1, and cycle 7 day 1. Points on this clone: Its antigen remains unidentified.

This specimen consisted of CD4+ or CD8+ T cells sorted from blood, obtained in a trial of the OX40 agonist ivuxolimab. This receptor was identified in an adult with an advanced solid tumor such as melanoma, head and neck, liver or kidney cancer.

CDR3 nucleotides: TGTGCCAGCAGCCAGTCTCTACTCACCTACAATGAGCAGTTCTTC. As protein: CASSQSLLTYNEQFF. V gene TRBV7-2 combines with J gene TRBJ2-1, with no clear D. In germline, CDR1 is SGHTA, CDR2 FQGNSA. The CDR3 is 15 amino acids. With 5 bases removed from V and 2 bases from J, the gap between germline ends came to 13 bases.